This TCR beta chain was sequenced in a study of T cell responses to AZD1222 COVID-19 vaccine. General study points: Females made up more of the donors, who were largely white British, and clonal diversity may have come out too low.

Worth noting for this clone: Its antigen is unknown.

Germline V CDR1 and CDR2: MNHEY, SMNVEV (reference sequence). This CDR3 is 16 amino acids long. Trimming stripped 6 bases from V and 16 bases from J, with 28 bases between. Profiled with immunoSEQ multiplex PCR; TCRdb holds only in-frame clones, not every one. In the table there are over 150,000 clones, less than 90% of which are singletons. The sequencing used peripheral blood, collected on day 0 of AZD1222 vaccination. The J gene is TRBJ1-6, the V gene TRBV27, with D possibly TRBD1 on 5 matching bases. This receptor was identified in an adult in good health. CDR3 nucleotide sequence: TGTGCCAGCAGATTGGCCGGTGGGACCGACTCTCAACAACTCCACTTT. Translated, it gives CASRLAGGTDSQQLHF.